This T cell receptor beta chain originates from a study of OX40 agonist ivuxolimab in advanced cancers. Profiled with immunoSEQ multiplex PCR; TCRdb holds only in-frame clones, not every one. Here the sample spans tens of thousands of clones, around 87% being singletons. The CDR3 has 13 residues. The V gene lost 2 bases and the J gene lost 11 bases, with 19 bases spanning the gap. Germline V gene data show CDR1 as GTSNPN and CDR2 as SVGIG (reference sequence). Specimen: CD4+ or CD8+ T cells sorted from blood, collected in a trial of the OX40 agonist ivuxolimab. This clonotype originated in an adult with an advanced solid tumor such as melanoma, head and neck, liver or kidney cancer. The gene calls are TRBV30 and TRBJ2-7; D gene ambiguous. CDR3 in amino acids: CAWSPKDSMIKYF. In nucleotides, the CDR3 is TGTGCCTGGAGTCCTAAGGATTCTATGATCAAGTACTTC.